This T cell receptor (beta chain) was sequenced for a study of blood T cell repertoires in COVID-19. Study information: The samples span acute and convalescent COVID-19 from the United States, Italy and Spain.

This CDR3 is built from 15 residues. Germline-derived CDR1 and CDR2 are SGHKS and YYEKEE (reference sequence). V lost 0 bases and J lost 0, with 7 bases in between. Libraries were prepared by immunoSEQ multiplex PCR; TCRdb keeps only in-frame clonotypes and omits some of them. The table lists over 300,000 clones, about 85% of them singletons. In this sample, this clone turned up a few times. The J gene is TRBJ1-5, the V gene TRBV5-5; D remains unclear. The receptor comes from a woman under 40 who had recovered from COVID-19. The sequenced sample consisted of PBMCs or T cells enriched from blood (not recorded which). As DNA, the CDR3 is TGTGCCAGCAGCTTGGACGGTTATAGCAATCAGCCCCAGCATTTT. Residues: CASSLDGYSNQPQHF. The variable domain in full, completed from reference TRBV5-5 and TRBJ1-5, reads DAGVTQSPTHLIKTRGQQVTLRCSPISGHKSVSWYQQVLGQGPQFIFQYYEKEERGRGNFPDRFSARQFPNYSSELNVNALLLGDSALYLCASSLDGYSNQPQHFGDGTRLSIL.